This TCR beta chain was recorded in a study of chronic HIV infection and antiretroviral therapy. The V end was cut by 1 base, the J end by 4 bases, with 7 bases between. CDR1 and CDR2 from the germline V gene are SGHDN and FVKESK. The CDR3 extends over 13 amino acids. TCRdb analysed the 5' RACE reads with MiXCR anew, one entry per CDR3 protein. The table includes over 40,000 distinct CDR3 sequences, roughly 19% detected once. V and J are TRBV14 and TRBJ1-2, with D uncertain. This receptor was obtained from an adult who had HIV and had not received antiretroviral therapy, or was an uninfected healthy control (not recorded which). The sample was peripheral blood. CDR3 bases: TGTGCCAGCAGCCAAGTACAGAGCTATGGCTACACCTTC. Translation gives CASSQVQSYGYTF.